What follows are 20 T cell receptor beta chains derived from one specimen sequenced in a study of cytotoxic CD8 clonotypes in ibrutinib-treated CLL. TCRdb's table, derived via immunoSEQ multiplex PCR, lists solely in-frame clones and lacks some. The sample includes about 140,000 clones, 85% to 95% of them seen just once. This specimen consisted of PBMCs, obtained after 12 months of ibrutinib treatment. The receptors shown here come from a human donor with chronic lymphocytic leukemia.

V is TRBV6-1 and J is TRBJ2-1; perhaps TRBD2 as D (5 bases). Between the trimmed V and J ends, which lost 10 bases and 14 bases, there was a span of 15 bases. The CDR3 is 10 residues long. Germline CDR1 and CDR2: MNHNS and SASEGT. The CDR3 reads CATAGRVKFF. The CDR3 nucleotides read TGTGCCACGGCCGGGCGGGTGAAGTTCTTC.

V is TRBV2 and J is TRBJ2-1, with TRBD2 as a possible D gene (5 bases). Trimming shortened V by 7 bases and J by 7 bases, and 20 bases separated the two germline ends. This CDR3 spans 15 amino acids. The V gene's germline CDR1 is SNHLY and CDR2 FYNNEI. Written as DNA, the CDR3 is TGTGCCAGCACCCGGGGATCCGATCCGAGGAATGAGCAGTTCTTC. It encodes CASTRGSDPRNEQFF.

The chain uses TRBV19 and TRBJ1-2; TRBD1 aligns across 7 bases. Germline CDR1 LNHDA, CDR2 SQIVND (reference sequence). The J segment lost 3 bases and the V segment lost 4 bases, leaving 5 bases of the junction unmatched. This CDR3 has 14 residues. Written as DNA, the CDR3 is TGTGCCAGTAGTACCCAGGGGACAGACTATGGCTACACCTTC. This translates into CASSTQGTDYGYTF.

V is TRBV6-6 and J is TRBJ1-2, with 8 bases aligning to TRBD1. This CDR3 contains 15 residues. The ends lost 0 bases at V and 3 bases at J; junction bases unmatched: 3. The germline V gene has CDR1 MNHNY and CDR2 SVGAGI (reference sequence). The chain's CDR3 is CASSYSLTGDYGYTF. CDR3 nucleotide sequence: TGTGCCAGCAGTTACTCGCTGACAGGGGACTATGGCTACACCTTC.

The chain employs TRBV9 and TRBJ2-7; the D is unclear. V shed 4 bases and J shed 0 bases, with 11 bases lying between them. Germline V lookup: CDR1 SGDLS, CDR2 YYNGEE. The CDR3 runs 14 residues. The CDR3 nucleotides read TGTGCCAGCAGCCCCAGACACAGCTCCTACGAGCAGTACTTC. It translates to CASSPRHSSYEQYF.

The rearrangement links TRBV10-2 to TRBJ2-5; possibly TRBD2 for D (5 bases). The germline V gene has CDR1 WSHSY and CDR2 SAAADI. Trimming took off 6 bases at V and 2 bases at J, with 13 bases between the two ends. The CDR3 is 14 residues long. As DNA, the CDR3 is TGCGCCAGCAGCAAGAGCGGTGTACAAGAGACCCAGTACTTC. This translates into CASSKSGVQETQYF.

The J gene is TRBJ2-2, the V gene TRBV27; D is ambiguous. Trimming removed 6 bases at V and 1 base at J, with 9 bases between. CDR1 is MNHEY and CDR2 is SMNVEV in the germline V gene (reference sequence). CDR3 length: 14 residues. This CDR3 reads CASRSNLNTGELFF. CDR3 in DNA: TGTGCCAGCAGGTCCAACTTGAACACCGGGGAGCTGTTTTTT.

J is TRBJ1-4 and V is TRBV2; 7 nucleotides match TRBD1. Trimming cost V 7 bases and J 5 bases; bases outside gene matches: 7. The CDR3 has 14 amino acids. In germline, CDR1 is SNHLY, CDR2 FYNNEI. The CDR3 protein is CASKRDSLNEKLFF. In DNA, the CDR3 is TGTGCCAGCAAGCGGGACAGCCTCAATGAAAAACTGTTTTTT.

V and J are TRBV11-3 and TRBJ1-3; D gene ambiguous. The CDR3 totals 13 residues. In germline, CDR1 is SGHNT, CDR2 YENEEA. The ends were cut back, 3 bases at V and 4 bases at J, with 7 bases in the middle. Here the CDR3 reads CASSFNLGNTIYF. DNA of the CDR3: TGTGCCAGCAGCTTTAATCTCGGAAACACCATATATTTT.

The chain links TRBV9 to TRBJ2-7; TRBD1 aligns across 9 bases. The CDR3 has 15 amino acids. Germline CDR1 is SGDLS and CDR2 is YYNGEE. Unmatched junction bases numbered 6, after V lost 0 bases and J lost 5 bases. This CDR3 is CASSVALGTGNEQYF. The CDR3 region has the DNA TGTGCCAGCAGCGTAGCCCTAGGGACAGGGAACGAGCAGTACTTC.

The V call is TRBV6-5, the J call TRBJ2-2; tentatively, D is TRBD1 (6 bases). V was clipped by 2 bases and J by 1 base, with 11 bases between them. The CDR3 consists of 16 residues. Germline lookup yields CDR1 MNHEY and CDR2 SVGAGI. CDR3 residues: CASSYTGTRNTGELFF. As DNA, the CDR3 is TGTGCCAGCAGTTACACCGGGACAAGGAACACCGGGGAGCTGTTTTTT.

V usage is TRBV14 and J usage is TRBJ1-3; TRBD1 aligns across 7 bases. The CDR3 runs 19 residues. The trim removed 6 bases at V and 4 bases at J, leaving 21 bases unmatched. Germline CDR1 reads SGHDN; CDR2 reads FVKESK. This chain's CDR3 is CASRPRIIAGGYDGNTIYF. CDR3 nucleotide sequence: TGTGCCAGCAGACCAAGGATAATAGCAGGGGGTTATGACGGAAACACCATATATTTT.

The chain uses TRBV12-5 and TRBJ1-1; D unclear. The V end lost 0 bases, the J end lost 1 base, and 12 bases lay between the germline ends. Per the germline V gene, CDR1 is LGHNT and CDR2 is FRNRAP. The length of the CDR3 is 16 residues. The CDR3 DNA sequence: TGTGCTAGTGGTTTGGTAAAGGCAGAACGGAACACTGAAGCTTTCTTT. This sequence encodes CASGLVKAERNTEAFF.

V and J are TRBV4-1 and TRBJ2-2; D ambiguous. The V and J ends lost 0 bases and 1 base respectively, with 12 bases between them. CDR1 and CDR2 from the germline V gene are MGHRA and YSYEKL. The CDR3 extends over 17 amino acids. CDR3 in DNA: TGCGCCAGCAGCCAAGAAATGGCGGCTCTGAACACCGGGGAGCTGTTTTTT. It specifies CASSQEMAALNTGELFF.

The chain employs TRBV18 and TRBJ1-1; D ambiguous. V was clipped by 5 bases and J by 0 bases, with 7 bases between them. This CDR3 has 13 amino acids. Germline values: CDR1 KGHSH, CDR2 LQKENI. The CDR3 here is CASSSLMNTEAFF. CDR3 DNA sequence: TGTGCCAGCTCATCCTTAATGAACACTGAAGCTTTCTTT.

The CDR3 DNA sequence: TGTGCCACCAGCAGATCAGAAATTGAAAAACTGTTTTTT. It specifies CATSRSEIEKLFF. This chain joins TRBV15 and TRBJ1-4; the D is unclear. CDR3 size: 13 residues. Germline CDR1 reads LNHNV; CDR2 reads YYDKDF (reference sequence). V was trimmed by 2 bases and J by 7 bases, leaving 8 bases between them. The full variable domain, in which reference TRBV15 and TRBJ1-4 provide the parts outside the CDR3, is DAMVIQNPRYQVTQFGKPVTLSCSQTLNHNVMYWYQQKSSQAPKLLFHYYDKDFNNEADTPDNFQSRRPNTSFCFLDIRSPGLGDTAMYLCATSRSEIEKLFFGSGTQLSVL.

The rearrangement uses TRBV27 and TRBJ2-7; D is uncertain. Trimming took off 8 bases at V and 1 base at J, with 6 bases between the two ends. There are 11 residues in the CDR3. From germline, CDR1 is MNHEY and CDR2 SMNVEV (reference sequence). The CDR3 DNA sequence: TGTGCCAGCGGCAGTTCCTACGAGCAGTACTTC. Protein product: CASGSSYEQYF.

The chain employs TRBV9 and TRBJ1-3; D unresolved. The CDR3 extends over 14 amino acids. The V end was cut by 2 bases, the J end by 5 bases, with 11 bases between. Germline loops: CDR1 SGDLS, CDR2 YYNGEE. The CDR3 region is CASSVHTSRNTIYF. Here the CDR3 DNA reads TGTGCCAGCAGCGTCCACACGAGTAGAAACACCATATATTTT.

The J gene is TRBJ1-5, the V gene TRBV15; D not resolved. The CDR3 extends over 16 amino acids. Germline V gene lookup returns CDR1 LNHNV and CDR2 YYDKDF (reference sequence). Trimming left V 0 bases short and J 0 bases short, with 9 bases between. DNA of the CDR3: TGTGCCACCAGCAGAGATGACTCTCATAGCAATCAGCCCCAGCATTTT. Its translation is CATSRDDSHSNQPQHF.

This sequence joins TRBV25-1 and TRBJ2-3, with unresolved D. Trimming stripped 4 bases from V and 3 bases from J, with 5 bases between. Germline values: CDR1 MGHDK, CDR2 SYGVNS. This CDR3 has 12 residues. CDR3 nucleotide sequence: TGTGCCAGCAGTGGCCGAACAGATACGCAGTATTTT. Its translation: CASSGRTDTQYF.